A single sample is the source of the 7 T cell receptor beta chains below, sequenced in a study of blood T cell repertoires in COVID-19. The table came from immunoSEQ multiplex PCR; TCRdb's copy has only in-frame clones and leaves some out. The top ten clones hold about 0.55% of a sample with about 150,000 clones, about 90% of them seen once. Sequenced sample: peripheral blood. Receptors originate from a man aged 50-59 years with acute or convalescent COVID-19.

The chain recombines TRBV7-9 with TRBJ2-1; TRBD1 matches 8 bases. The CDR3 runs to 16 residues. The trim removed 5 bases at V and 1 base at J, leaving 7 bases unmatched. Germline assignment: CDR1 SEHNR and CDR2 FQNEAQ (reference sequence). Here the CDR3 DNA reads TGTGCCAGCAGCCATACGACAGGGGCGTCCTACAATGAGCAGTTCTTC. Protein: CASSHTTGASYNEQFF. The full variable domain, rest sourced from reference TRBV7-9 and TRBJ2-1, is DTGVSQNPRHKITKRGQNVTFRCDPISEHNRLYWYRQTLGQGPEFLTYFQNEAQLEKSRLLSDRFSAERPKGSFSTLEIQRTEQGDSAMYLCASSHTTGASYNEQFFGPGTRLTVL.

As regards this clone: Other DNA sequences in this sample translate to the same CDR3. This rearrangement joins TRBV18 to TRBJ1-2; no clear D gene. The CDR3 is 14 residues long. CDR1 and CDR2 from the germline V gene are KGHSH and LQKENI. Trimming left V 3 bases short and J 2 bases short, with 10 bases between. CDR3 in DNA: TGTGCCAGCTCACCTCGGGGAGGGAACTATGGCTACACCTTC. It encodes CASSPRGGNYGYTF.

The chain is built from TRBV9 and TRBJ2-1; unclear D gene. Germline CDR1 and CDR2: SGDLS and YYNGEE. The CDR3 loop spans 17 amino acids. Trimming removed 1 base from V and 4 bases from J, with 18 bases in between. CDR3 DNA: TGTGCCAGCAGCGTATCCCCCACCGGGTATTCGTACAATGAGCAGTTCTTC. As protein: CASSVSPTGYSYNEQFF.

J is TRBJ2-2 and V is TRBV27, with 12 positions matching TRBD2. The CDR3 loop spans 16 amino acids. With V trimmed by 4 bases and J by 2 bases, 2 bases remained unmatched. CDR1 and CDR2 (germline): MNHEY, SMNVEV (reference sequence). The CDR3: CASSSLAGGNTGELFF. The CDR3 nucleotides are TGTGCCAGCAGTTCACTAGCGGGGGGCAACACCGGGGAGCTGTTTTTT.

The chain has TRBV7-9 and TRBJ1-1; D ambiguous. Trimming took off 0 bases at V and 3 bases at J, with 14 bases between the two ends. CDR1 is SEHNR, CDR2 FQNEAQ, per germline (reference sequence). The CDR3 extends over 16 amino acids. The CDR3 DNA is TGTGCCAGCAGCTTAGCCGAGGGAGTCATGTACACTGAAGCTTTCTTT. Amino acid sequence: CASSLAEGVMYTEAFF.

The CDR3 DNA reads as TGTGCCTGGAGCGACAGTCATAATTCACCCCTCCACTTT. It codes for CAWSDSHNSPLHF. The chain has TRBV30 and TRBJ1-6; tentatively, D is TRBD1 (5 bases). CDR3 length equals 13 residues. Germline assignment: CDR1 GTSNPN and CDR2 SVGIG (reference sequence). Trimming removed 3 bases at V and 5 bases at J, with 8 bases between.

This clone was counted a single time. The chain joins TRBV7-2 to TRBJ1-3; unclear D gene. V was pared by 5 bases and J by 7 bases, with 9 bases between. From germline, CDR1 is SGHTA and CDR2 FQGNSA. The CDR3 covers 12 residues. CDR3 coding DNA: TGTGCCAGCAGCCGTAGTACGAACACCATATATTTT. Residues: CASSRSTNTIYF.